The rows below give T cell receptor beta chains drawn from one sample of a study of T cells in Graves' hyperthyroidism and ophthalmopathy. TCRdb reprocessed the multiplex PCR reads via MiXCR and lists one record per CDR3 protein. Among roughly 840,000 distinct CDR3 sequences, 35% to 40% were seen once, and the ten largest hold 8.9%. Sequenced material: blood. The source of these receptors is a man aged 18 to 35 with Graves' hyperthyroidism. The CDR3 runs from the conserved cysteine through the conserved F or W. D genes are given only for firm matches. Size tells how often a clone was seen (once, few, many) or the class of an expanded clone, and some rows leave it out.

v_call	d_call	clone_size	j_call	cdr3_aa	cdr3_nt
TRBV13	TRBD1	NA	TRBJ2-5	CASSQVGTGLQETQYF	TGTGCCAGCAGCCAAGTCGGGACAGGACTCCAAGAGACCCAGTACTTC
TRBV6-5	TRBD2	few	TRBJ2-7	CASSWGTGREAEQYF	TGTGCCAGCAGTTGGGGGACCGGGAGGGAAGCCGAGCAGTACTTC
TRBV29-1	NA	many	TRBJ1-4	CSVLTGVDEKLFF	TGCAGCGTTCTGACGGGAGTTGATGAAAAACTGTTTTTT
TRBV2	NA	many	TRBJ1-5	CASSVSSLWGPPQHF	TGTGCCAGCAGTGTCTCCTCTTTATGGGGGCCGCCCCAGCATTTT
TRBV7-9	NA	NA	TRBJ2-5	CASSRMTGQETQYF	TGTGCCAGCAGCCGAATGACAGGCCAAGAGACCCAGTACTTC
TRBV5-4	NA	NA	TRBJ1-1	CASSSAGGGNTEAFF	TGTGCCAGCAGTTCGGCGGGGGGGGGAAACACTGAAGCTTTCTTT
TRBV2	TRBD1	once	TRBJ1-2	CASSATGTVYGYTF	TGTGCCAGCAGTGCCACCGGGACAGTCTATGGCTACACCTTC
TRBV19	TRBD1	many	TRBJ2-2	CASTPGGTGELFF	TGTGCCAGTACTCCAGGGGGCACCGGGGAGCTGTTTTTT
TRBV20-1	NA	once	TRBJ1-6	CSADRSPQESPLHF	TGCAGTGCTGACCGATCCCCTCAGGAATCACCCCTCCACTTT
TRBV7-9	NA	few	TRBJ1-1	CASRPSTYTEAFF	TGTGCCAGCAGGCCGAGCACTTACACTGAAGCTTTCTTT
TRBV29-1	NA	NA	TRBJ2-1	CSVEGQGQYEQFF	TGCAGCGTTGAGGGTCAGGGACAATATGAGCAGTTCTTC
TRBV9	NA	NA	TRBJ1-2	CASSQDQEHYGYTF	TGTGCCAGCAGCCAAGATCAGGAACACTATGGCTACACCTTC
TRBV20-1	NA	NA	TRBJ1-4	CSASSPGNEKLFF	TGCAGTGCCAGCAGCCCTGGAAATGAAAAACTGTTTTTT
TRBV20-1	TRBD1	many	TRBJ2-5	CRALDRAETQYF	TGCAGGGCCCTCGACAGGGCAGAGACCCAGTACTTC
TRBV7-2	NA	NA	TRBJ2-5	CASSAPGALQETQYF	TGTGCCAGCAGCGCCCCAGGGGCCCTCCAAGAGACCCAGTACTTC
TRBV12-3/TRBV12-4	NA	many	TRBJ1-5	CASSLGEAQHF	TGTGCCAGCAGTTTGGGTGAGGCCCAGCATTTT
TRBV2	NA	many	TRBJ2-7	CAIRGAGVTYEQYF	TGTGCCATACGGGGGGCGGGAGTCACCTACGAGCAGTACTTC
TRBV2	TRBD1	few	TRBJ1-1	CASEDDRGPTEAFF	TGTGCCAGTGAGGATGACAGGGGGCCCACTGAAGCTTTCTTT
TRBV10-3	NA	many	TRBJ2-7	CATAPGFDEQYF	TGTGCCACCGCTCCGGGGTTCGACGAGCAGTACTTC
TRBV12-3/TRBV12-4	NA	many	TRBJ1-5	CASSLALGANQPQHF	TGTGCCAGCAGTTTAGCGTTGGGGGCGAATCAGCCCCAGCATTTT
TRBV4-1	NA	few	TRBJ1-5	CASSQVGEPQHF	TGCGCCAGCAGCCAAGTGGGCGAGCCCCAGCATTTT
TRBV20-1	NA	NA	TRBJ2-3	CSARFSGDTQYF	TGCAGTGCTAGGTTTAGTGGGGATACGCAGTATTTT
TRBV10-3	NA	NA	TRBJ1-1	CAISESKGNTEAFF	TGTGCCATCAGTGAGTCGAAGGGGAACACTGAAGCTTTCTTT
TRBV10-3	NA	many	TRBJ1-2	CAIRPDQYGYTF	TGTGCCATCAGGCCAGACCAGTATGGCTACACCTTC
TRBV7-9	NA	NA	TRBJ1-1	CSGFSNQGRAFF	TGTTCCGGGTTTAGCAATCAGGGTAGGGCTTTCTTT
TRBV11-2	TRBD2	few	TRBJ2-7	CASSHTSGPSYEQYF	TGTGCCAGCAGCCATACTAGCGGGCCCTCCTACGAGCAGTACTTC
TRBV20-1	NA	few	TRBJ1-4	CSVGDGLRRVF	TGCAGTGTTGGCGATGGTCTGCGAAGGGTTTTT
TRBV6-2/TRBV6-3	TRBD1	few	TRBJ1-1	CASSARTGKGTEAFF	TGTGCCAGCAGTGCCAGGACAGGGAAGGGGACTGAAGCTTTCTTT
TRBV10-3	NA	many	TRBJ1-2	CAITDKNYEGYTF	TGTGCCATCACGGACAAGAACTATGAGGGCTACACCTTC
TRBV2	TRBD2	few	TRBJ2-7	CASSYGLAVNYEQYF	TGTGCCAGCAGTTACGGGCTAGCGGTAAACTACGAGCAGTACTTC
TRBV7-8	NA	many	TRBJ1-5	CASSFVGESQPQHF	TGTGCCAGCAGCTTCGTTGGGGAGAGCCAGCCCCAGCATTTT
TRBV14	NA	few	TRBJ2-5	CASSQGDRLQETQYF	TGTGCCAGCAGCCAAGGGGACCGACTCCAAGAGACCCAGTACTTC
TRBV2	NA	many	TRBJ1-2	CASCREADLGYTF	TGTGCCAGCTGCCGGGAGGCAGATCTTGGCTACACCTTC
TRBV19	NA	many	TRBJ1-1	CASRPGGVTEAFF	TGTGCCAGTAGGCCTGGGGGTGTCACTGAAGCTTTCTTT
TRBV25-1	NA	NA	TRBJ1-2	CASSDYQGRTYGYTF	TGTGCCAGCAGTGATTATCAGGGACGGACCTATGGCTACACCTTC
TRBV12-3/TRBV12-4	NA	NA	TRBJ1-2	CASSQAANYGYTF	TGTGCCAGCAGCCAAGCAGCTAACTATGGCTACACCTTC
TRBV7-2	NA	many	TRBJ1-1	CASTSHETPEAFF	TGTGCCAGCACCAGTCACGAGACCCCTGAAGCTTTCTTT
TRBV5-1	NA	many	TRBJ1-3	CASSSGMAGNTIYF	TGCGCCAGCAGCTCGGGGATGGCTGGAAACACCATATATTTT
TRBV20-1	NA	once	TRBJ1-5	CSAGVSAAGYSNQPQHF	TGCAGTGCTGGAGTTTCAGCGGCAGGGTATAGCAATCAGCCCCAGCATTTT
TRBV7-9	NA	NA	TRBJ2-5	CASSRLASAVFETQYF	TGTGCCAGCAGCCGTCTAGCGTCGGCCGTGTTCGAGACCCAGTACTTC
TRBV29-1	NA	NA	TRBJ2-7	CSVQVGFFEQYF	TGCAGCGTTCAAGTAGGGTTTTTCGAGCAGTACTTC
TRBV2	TRBD2	NA	TRBJ2-5	CASSHPPQLAGEETQYF	TGTGCCAGCAGCCACCCCCCCCAACTAGCGGGAGAAGAGACCCAGTACTTC